Following are 21 T cell receptor beta chains from one sample sequenced in a study of cytomegalovirus exposure and HLA in healthy donors. PCR employed 60 Vbeta and 13 Jbeta primers. The repertoire was sequenced with immunoSEQ multiplex PCR; TCRdb's copy has only in-frame clones and lacks some. The sample yields around 91,000 clones, roughly 60% seen once. Sequenced sample: PBMCs. The receptors originated from a human donor in good health.

The chain is built from TRBV19 and TRBJ2-1; 8 bases match TRBD2. CDR1 and CDR2 (germline): LNHDA, SQIVND (reference sequence). The CDR3 sequence is 15 residues long. V was clipped by 7 bases and J by 6 bases; unmatched bases: 11. CDR3 nucleotide sequence: TGTGCCAGTACCATGGGGCGGGGGGCCTTCAATGAGCAGTTCTTC. Translation gives CASTMGRGAFNEQFF. Combining the CDR3 with reference TRBV19 and TRBJ2-1 gives the whole variable domain DGGITQSPKYLFRKEGQNVTLSCEQNLNHDAMYWYRQDPGQGLRLIYYSQIVNDFQKGDIAEGYSVSREKKESFPLTVTSAQKNPTAFYLCASTMGRGAFNEQFFGPGTRLTVL.

The V gene is TRBV7-2, the J gene TRBJ2-7, with D possibly being TRBD1 (5 bases). Germline CDR1 is SGHTA and CDR2 is FQGNSA. The CDR3 is 14 amino acids. V was cut by 1 base and J by 7 bases, with 14 bases left in between. The chain's CDR3 is CASSLGRVPGEQYF. The CDR3, as DNA: TGTGCCAGCAGCTTAGGCAGGGTTCCAGGTGAGCAGTACTTC.

Notes on this clone: A read error may produce the germline difference seen at one junction end. The genes are TRBV20-1 and TRBJ1-1; D might be TRBD1 (5 bases). Germline CDR1 and CDR2: DFQATT and SNEGSKA (reference sequence). The CDR3 sequence is 11 residues long. CDR3 in DNA: TGCAGTGCTAGAGCGGGGGGGGATGGCCGGTTT. It codes for CSARAGGDGRF.

The chain links TRBV19 to TRBJ1-1; the match to TRBD1 covers 9 bases. The CDR3 spans 14 residues. The germline V gene has CDR1 LNHDA and CDR2 SQIVND (reference sequence). Trimming removed 6 bases from V and 1 base from J; junction bases left unmatched: 3. CDR3: CASSRDRENTEAFF. CDR3 sequence (DNA): TGTGCCAGTAGCCGGGACAGGGAGAACACTGAAGCTTTCTTT.

For the CDR3, the DNA is TGTGCCAGCAGCTGGGGCGGGGACACTGAAGCTTTCTTT. This gives the protein CASSWGGDTEAFF. V usage is TRBV7-2 and J usage is TRBJ1-1, with D possibly matching TRBD1 (5 bases). Trimming pared 4 bases from V and 3 bases from J, leaving 9 bases between. The germline CDR1 and CDR2 sequences are SGHTA and FQGNSA. This CDR3 comprises 13 residues.

The V gene is TRBV6-5, the J gene TRBJ1-1; D is unclear. The germline gives CDR1 MNHEY, CDR2 SVGAGI. With 2 bases removed from V and 4 bases from J, the gap between germline ends came to 8 bases. The CDR3 is 13 amino acids. For the CDR3, the DNA is TGTGCCAGCAGTTACCTATCTGGCACTGAAGCTTTCTTT. This translates into CASSYLSGTEAFF.

This clone appeared a few times. The chain links TRBV11-3 to TRBJ1-4; the D gene is possibly TRBD1 (6 bases). V lost 1 base and J lost 5, with 14 bases in between. CDR3 length: 16 amino acids. Germline V lookup: CDR1 SGHNT, CDR2 YENEEA. Written as DNA, the CDR3 is TGTGCCAGCAGCTTAGGGGAGGGGGAAGAGAATGAAAAACTGTTTTTT. This encodes CASSLGEGEENEKLFF.

This chain joins TRBV7-8 and TRBJ1-3; D uncertain. Trimming removed 0 bases at V and 0 bases at J, with 12 bases between. This CDR3 has 17 residues. Germline CDR1 is SGHVS and CDR2 is FQNEAQ. CDR3 in amino acids: CASSLALGDHSGNTIYF. CDR3 nucleotide sequence: TGTGCCAGCAGCTTAGCGCTTGGAGATCACTCTGGAAACACCATATATTTT. The whole variable domain, filled in from reference TRBV7-8 and TRBJ1-3, reads GAGVSQSPRYKVAKRGQDVALRCDPISGHVSLFWYQQALGQGPEFLTYFQNEAQLDKSGLPSDRFFAERPEGSVSTLKIQRTQQEDSAVYLCASSLALGDHSGNTIYFGEGSWLTVV.

This chain connects TRBV9 to TRBJ1-6; D is undetermined. Germline values: CDR1 SGDLS, CDR2 YYNGEE. V was shortened by 3 bases and J by 7 bases, with 14 bases between the two germline ends. The CDR3 is 15 amino acids. Here the CDR3 reads CASSAYTPFNSPLHF. The CDR3 DNA reads TGTGCCAGCAGCGCTTACACGCCCTTCAATTCACCCCTCCACTTT.

Here the CDR3 DNA reads TGTGCCAGCAGCTTGGGCTTCGGGAGCGCCTACGAGCAGTACTTC. Protein sequence: CASSLGFGSAYEQYF. This chain joins TRBV5-6 and TRBJ2-7; D might be TRBD2 (6 bases). From germline, CDR1 is SGHDT and CDR2 YYEEEE. CDR3 length: 15 residues. V gave up 0 bases and J gave up 2 bases, with 12 bases separating them. The entire variable domain, with the rest obtained from reference TRBV5-6 and TRBJ2-7, is as follows: DAGVTQSPTHLIKTRGQQVTLRCSPKSGHDTVSWYQQALGQGPQFIFQYYEEEERQRGNFPDRFSGHQFPNYSSELNVNALLLGDSALYLCASSLGFGSAYEQYFGPGTRLTVT.

This clone came up a few times. This sequence joins TRBV4-3 and TRBJ1-2; D remains ambiguous. The CDR3 sequence is 16 residues long. V lost 1 base to trimming and J lost 2 bases, with 14 bases between them. CDR1 LGHNA and CDR2 YSLEER come from the germline V gene. CDR3 DNA sequence: TGCGCCAGCAGCCAAGTCGGCGATCCCGGGAACTATGGCTACACCTTC. Its protein is CASSQVGDPGNYGYTF.

This chain joins TRBV5-1 and TRBJ2-2; tentatively, D is TRBD1 (6 bases). The CDR3 runs to 14 residues. CDR1 is SGHRS, CDR2 YFSETQ, per germline. The germline V and J ends were trimmed by 1 base and 6 bases, with 10 bases remaining between them. CDR3: CASSLSGEAGELFF. As DNA, the CDR3 is TGCGCCAGCAGCTTGTCAGGGGAAGCCGGGGAGCTGTTTTTT.

This clone was detected only once. V is TRBV4-3 and J is TRBJ1-4; D not certain. The V and J ends lost 0 bases and 3 bases respectively, with 8 bases between them. This CDR3 has 15 residues. Germline lookup yields CDR1 LGHNA and CDR2 YSLEER. The CDR3 DNA is TGCGCCAGCAGCCAAGATGTAGCAGCTAATGAAAAACTGTTTTTT. As protein: CASSQDVAANEKLFF.

This clone was seen a few times. The V call is TRBV4-3, the J call TRBJ2-1; TRBD2 aligns across 7 bases. V lost 0 bases and J lost 8; bases outside the gene matches: 10. Germline assignment: CDR1 LGHNA and CDR2 YSLEER. The CDR3 spans 16 residues. The CDR3 nucleotides read TGCGCCAGCAGCCAAGATCGGCCTAGCGGTATGGATGAGCAGTTCTTC. Protein product: CASSQDRPSGMDEQFF.

The V call is TRBV2, the J call TRBJ1-5, with no clear D. This CDR3 region has 13 residues. V lost 4 bases and J lost 6, with 10 bases in between. Germline values: CDR1 SNHLY, CDR2 FYNNEI. The CDR3 DNA follows: TGTGCCAGCAGTGTGAGTTTAGCTCAGCCCCAGCATTTT. Translation gives CASSVSLAQPQHF. Filled out from reference TRBV2 and TRBJ1-5, the complete variable domain reads EPEVTQTPSHQVTQMGQEVILRCVPISNHLYFYWYRQILGQKVEFLVSFYNNEISEKSEIFDDQFSVERPDGSNFTLKIRSTKLEDSAMYFCASSVSLAQPQHFGDGTRLSIL.

The chain couples TRBV6-1 to TRBJ2-7; 7 nucleotides align to TRBD1. The junction had 8 bases not matched to a gene; V was cut back by 6 bases and J by 3 bases. This CDR3 is built from 14 residues. Looked up from germline, CDR1 is MNHNS and CDR2 is SASEGT. The CDR3 DNA reads as TGTGCCAGCAGCCCCGGGACAGCACTCTACGAGCAGTACTTC. It specifies CASSPGTALYEQYF.

The genes are TRBV7-9 and TRBJ1-1; 8 positions match TRBD1. CDR1 is SEHNR, CDR2 FQNEAQ, per germline (reference sequence). After removal of 4 bases from V and 0 bases from J, the junction contained 4 bases not matched to a gene. The CDR3 is 15 amino acids. The DNA for the CDR3 is TGTGCCAGCAGCTGGGGACAGGCCATGAACACTGAAGCTTTCTTT. Its protein product is CASSWGQAMNTEAFF.

The CDR3 sequence is CATRPEADEKLFF. For the CDR3, the DNA is TGTGCCACCCGCCCAGAGGCAGACGAAAAACTGTTTTTT. This rearrangement joins TRBV19 to TRBJ1-4; no definite D call. The CDR3 has 13 residues. Germline values: CDR1 LNHDA, CDR2 SQIVND (reference sequence). Trimming left V 10 bases short and J 8 bases short, with 17 bases between.

V is TRBV29-1 and J is TRBJ2-7; 7 bases match TRBD1. Unmatched junction bases numbered 12, after V lost 6 bases and J lost 7 bases. Looked up from germline, CDR1 is SQVTM and CDR2 is ANQGSEA. The CDR3 contains 13 residues. The CDR3 sequence: CSVGQVTGSEQYF. CDR3 sequence (DNA): TGCAGCGTAGGCCAGGTGACAGGGAGTGAGCAGTACTTC.

The gene calls are TRBV5-1 and TRBJ2-1, with 8 bases matching TRBD2. There are 15 residues in the CDR3. Germline assignment: CDR1 SGHRS and CDR2 YFSETQ. J lost 6 bases, V lost 0 bases, and 5 bases had no gene match. In DNA, the CDR3 is TGCGCCAGCAGCTTGGGTCCAGCGGGGGCCAATGAGCAGTTCTTC. This translates into CASSLGPAGANEQFF. Supplemented by reference TRBV5-1 and TRBJ2-1, the full variable domain reads KAGVTQTPRYLIKTRGQQVTLSCSPISGHRSVSWYQQTPGQGLQFLFEYFSETQRNKGNFPGRFSGRQFSNSRSEMNVSTLELGDSALYLCASSLGPAGANEQFFGPGTRLTVL.

The table lists this clone with a few counts. This CDR3 reads CASSYFLAGINEQFF. CDR3 DNA sequence: TGTGCCAGCAGTTACTTCTTAGCGGGGATCAATGAGCAGTTCTTC. V usage is TRBV6-5 and J usage is TRBJ2-1; 8 nucleotides align to TRBD2. Losses at the gene ends were 1 base for V and 6 bases for J; bases not matched to a gene: 5. The germline V gene has CDR1 MNHEY and CDR2 SVGAGI. This CDR3 region has 15 residues.